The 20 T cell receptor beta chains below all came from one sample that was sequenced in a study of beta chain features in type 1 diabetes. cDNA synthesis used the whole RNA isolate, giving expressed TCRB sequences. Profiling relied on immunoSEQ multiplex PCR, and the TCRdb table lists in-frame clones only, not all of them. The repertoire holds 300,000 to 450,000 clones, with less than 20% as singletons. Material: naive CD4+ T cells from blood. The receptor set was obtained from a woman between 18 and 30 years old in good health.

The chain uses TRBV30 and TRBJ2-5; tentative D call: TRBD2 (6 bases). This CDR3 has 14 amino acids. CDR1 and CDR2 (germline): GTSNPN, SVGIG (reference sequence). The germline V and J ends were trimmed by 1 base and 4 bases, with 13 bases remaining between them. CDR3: CAWSAAGGLETQYF. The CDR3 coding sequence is TGTGCCTGGAGTGCGGCCGGGGGTTTAGAGACCCAGTACTTC.

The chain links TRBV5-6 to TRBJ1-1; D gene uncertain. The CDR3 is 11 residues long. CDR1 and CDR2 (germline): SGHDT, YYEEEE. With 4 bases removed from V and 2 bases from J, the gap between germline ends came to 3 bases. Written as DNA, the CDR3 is TGTGCCAGCAGCCAAAACACTGAAGCTTTCTTT. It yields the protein CASSQNTEAFF.

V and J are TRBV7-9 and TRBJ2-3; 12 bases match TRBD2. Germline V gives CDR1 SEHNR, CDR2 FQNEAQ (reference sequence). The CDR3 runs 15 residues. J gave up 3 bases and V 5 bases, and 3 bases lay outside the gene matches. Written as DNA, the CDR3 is TGTGCCAGCAGCCGGACTAGCGGGATAACAGATACGCAGTATTTT. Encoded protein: CASSRTSGITDTQYF. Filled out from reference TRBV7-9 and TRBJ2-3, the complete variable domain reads DTGVSQNPRHKITKRGQNVTFRCDPISEHNRLYWYRQTLGQGPEFLTYFQNEAQLEKSRLLSDRFSAERPKGSFSTLEIQRTEQGDSAMYLCASSRTSGITDTQYFGPGTRLTVL.

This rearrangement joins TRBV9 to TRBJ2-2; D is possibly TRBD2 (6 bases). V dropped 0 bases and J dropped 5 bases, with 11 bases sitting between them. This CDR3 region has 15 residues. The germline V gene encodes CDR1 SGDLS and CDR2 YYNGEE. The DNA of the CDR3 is TGTGCCAGCAGCGTAGTCGGGAGTGGGACCGGGGAGCTGTTTTTT. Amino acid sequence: CASSVVGSGTGELFF.

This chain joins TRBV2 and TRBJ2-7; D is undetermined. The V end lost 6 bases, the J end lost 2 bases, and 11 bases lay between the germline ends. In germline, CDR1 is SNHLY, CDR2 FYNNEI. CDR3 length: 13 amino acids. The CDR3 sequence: CASRDSGAYEQYF. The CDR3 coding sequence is TGTGCCAGCAGAGACTCCGGCGCCTACGAGCAGTACTTC.

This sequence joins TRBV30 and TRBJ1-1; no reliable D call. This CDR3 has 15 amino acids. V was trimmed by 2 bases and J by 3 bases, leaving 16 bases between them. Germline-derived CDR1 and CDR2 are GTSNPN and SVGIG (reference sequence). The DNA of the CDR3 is TGTGCCTGGAGTCGAGTCGATTTAGAGGACACTGAAGCTTTCTTT. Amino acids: CAWSRVDLEDTEAFF.

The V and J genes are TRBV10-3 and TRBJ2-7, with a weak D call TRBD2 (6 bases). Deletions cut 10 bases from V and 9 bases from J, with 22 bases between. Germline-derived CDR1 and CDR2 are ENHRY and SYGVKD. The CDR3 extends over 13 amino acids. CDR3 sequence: CASKNGGSAWQYF. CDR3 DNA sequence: TGTGCCAGCAAGAACGGAGGGAGTGCGTGGCAGTACTTC.

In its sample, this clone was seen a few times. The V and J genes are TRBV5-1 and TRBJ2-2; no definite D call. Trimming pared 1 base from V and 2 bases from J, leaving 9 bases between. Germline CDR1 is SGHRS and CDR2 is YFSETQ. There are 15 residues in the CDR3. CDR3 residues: CASSLSLSNTGELFF. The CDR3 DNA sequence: TGCGCCAGCAGCTTGTCACTTTCAAACACCGGGGAGCTGTTTTTT.

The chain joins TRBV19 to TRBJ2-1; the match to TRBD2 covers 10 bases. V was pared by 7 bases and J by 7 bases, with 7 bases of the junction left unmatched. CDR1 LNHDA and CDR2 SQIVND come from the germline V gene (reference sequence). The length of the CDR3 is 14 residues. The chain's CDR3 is CASTPSGRWNEQFF. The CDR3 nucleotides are TGTGCCAGTACCCCTAGCGGGAGATGGAATGAGCAGTTCTTC.

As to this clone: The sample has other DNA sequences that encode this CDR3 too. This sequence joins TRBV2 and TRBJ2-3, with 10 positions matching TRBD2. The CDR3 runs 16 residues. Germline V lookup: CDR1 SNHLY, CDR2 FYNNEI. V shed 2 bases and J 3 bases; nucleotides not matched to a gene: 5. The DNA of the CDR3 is TGTGCCAGCAGTGAATCTAGCGGGGGCGGGACAGATACGCAGTATTTT. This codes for CASSESSGGGTDTQYF.

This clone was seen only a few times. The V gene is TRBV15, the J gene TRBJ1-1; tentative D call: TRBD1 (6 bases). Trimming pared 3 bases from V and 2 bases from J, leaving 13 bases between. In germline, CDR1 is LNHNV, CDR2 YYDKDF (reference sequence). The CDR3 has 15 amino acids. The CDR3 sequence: CATSSIDRRNTEAFF. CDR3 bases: TGTGCCACCAGCAGCATCGACAGGAGAAACACTGAAGCTTTCTTT.

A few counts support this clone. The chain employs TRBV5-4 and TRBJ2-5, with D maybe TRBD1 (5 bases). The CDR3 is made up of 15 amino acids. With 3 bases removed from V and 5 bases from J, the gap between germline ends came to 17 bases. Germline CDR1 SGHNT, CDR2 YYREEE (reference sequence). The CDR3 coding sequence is TGTGCCAGCAGCTCAGGTTGGCAGGGAAGGGAGACCCAGTACTTC. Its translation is CASSSGWQGRETQYF.

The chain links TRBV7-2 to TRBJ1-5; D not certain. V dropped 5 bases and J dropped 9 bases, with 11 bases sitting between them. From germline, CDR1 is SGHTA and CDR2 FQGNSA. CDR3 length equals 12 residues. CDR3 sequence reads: CASSRDRGPQHF. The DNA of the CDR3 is TGTGCCAGCAGCCGCGACCGGGGGCCCCAGCATTTT.

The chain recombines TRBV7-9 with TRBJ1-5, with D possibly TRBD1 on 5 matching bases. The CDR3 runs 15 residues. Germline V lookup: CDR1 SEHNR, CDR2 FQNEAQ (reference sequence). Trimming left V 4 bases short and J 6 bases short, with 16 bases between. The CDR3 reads CASSSAKGVGQPQHF. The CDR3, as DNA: TGTGCCAGCAGCTCCGCGAAAGGGGTGGGTCAGCCCCAGCATTTT.

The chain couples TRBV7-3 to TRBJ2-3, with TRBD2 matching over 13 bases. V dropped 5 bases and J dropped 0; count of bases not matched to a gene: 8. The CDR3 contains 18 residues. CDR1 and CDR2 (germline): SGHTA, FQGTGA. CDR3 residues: CASSIGTSGANSTDTQYF. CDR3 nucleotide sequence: TGTGCCAGCAGCATCGGGACTAGCGGGGCGAATAGCACAGATACGCAGTATTTT.

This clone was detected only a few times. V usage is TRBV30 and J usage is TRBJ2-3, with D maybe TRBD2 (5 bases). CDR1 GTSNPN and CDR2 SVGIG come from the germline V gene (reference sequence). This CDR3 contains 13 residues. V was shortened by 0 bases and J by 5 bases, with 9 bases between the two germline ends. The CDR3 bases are TGTGCCTGGAGTGTTCGGGGTAAAGATACGCAGTATTTT. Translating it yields CAWSVRGKDTQYF.

CDR3 nucleotides: TGTGCCAGCAGCTTAGTTTCCCTCTTTGACAGAGCCTACGAGCAGTACTTC. Translation gives CASSLVSLFDRAYEQYF. V is TRBV11-2 and J is TRBJ2-7, with D perhaps matching TRBD1 (5 bases). Trimming shortened V by 1 base and J by 2 bases, and 18 bases separated the two germline ends. CDR1 is SGHAT and CDR2 is FQNNGV in the germline V gene. This CDR3 has 17 residues.

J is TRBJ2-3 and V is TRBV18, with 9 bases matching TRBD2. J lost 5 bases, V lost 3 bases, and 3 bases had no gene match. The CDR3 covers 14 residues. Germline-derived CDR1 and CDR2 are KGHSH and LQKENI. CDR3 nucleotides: TGTGCCAGCTCACCGACTAGCGGAAAAGATACGCAGTATTTT. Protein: CASSPTSGKDTQYF.

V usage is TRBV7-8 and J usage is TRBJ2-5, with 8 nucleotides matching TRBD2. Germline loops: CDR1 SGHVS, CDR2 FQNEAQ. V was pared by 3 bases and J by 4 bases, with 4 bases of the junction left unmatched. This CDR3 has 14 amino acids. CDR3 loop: CASSFAGGPETQYF. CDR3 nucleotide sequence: TGTGCCAGCAGCTTCGCGGGGGGCCCAGAGACCCAGTACTTC. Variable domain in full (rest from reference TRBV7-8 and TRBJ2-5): GAGVSQSPRYKVAKRGQDVALRCDPISGHVSLFWYQQALGQGPEFLTYFQNEAQLDKSGLPSDRFFAERPEGSVSTLKIQRTQQEDSAVYLCASSFAGGPETQYFGPGTRLLVL.

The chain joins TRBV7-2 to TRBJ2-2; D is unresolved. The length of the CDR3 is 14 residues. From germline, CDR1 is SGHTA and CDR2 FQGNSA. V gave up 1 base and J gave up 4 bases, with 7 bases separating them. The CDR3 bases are TGTGCCAGCAGCTTAGGGAGCGTCACCGGGGAGCTGTTTTTT. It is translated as CASSLGSVTGELFF.